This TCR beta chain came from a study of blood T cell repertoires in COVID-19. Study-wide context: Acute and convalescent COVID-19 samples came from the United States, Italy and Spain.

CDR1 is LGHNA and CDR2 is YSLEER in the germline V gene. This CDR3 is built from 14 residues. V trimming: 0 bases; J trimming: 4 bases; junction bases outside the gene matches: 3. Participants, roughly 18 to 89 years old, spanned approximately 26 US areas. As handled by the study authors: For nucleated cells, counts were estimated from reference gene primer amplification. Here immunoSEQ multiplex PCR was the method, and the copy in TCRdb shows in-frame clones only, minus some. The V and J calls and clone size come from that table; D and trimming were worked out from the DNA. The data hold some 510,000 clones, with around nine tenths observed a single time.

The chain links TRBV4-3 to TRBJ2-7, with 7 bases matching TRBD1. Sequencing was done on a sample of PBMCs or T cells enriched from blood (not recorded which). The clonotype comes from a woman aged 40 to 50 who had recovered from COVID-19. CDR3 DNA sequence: TGCGCCAGCAGCCAAGATGAGGGGGCTTACGAGCAGTACTTC. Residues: CASSQDEGAYEQYF.